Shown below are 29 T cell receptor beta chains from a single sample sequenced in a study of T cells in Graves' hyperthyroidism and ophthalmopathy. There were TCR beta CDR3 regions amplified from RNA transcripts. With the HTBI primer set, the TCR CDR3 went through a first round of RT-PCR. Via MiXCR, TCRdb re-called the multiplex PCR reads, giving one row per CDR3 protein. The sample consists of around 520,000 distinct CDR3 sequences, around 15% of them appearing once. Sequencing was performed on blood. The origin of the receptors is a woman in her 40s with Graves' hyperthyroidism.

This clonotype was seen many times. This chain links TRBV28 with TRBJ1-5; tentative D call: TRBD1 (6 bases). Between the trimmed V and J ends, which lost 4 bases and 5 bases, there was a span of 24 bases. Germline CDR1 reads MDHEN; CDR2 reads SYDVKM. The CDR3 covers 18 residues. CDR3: CASSSNRDTRRRDQPQHF. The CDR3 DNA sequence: TGTGCCAGCAGTTCGAACCGGGACACGCGTCGAAGAGATCAGCCCCAGCATTTT.

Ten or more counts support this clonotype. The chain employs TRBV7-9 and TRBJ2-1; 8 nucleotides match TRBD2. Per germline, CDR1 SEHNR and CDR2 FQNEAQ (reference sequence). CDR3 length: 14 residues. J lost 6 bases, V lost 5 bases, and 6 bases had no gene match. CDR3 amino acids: CASSPREGLNEQFF. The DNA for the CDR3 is TGTGCCAGCAGCCCTCGGGAGGGGCTCAATGAGCAGTTCTTC. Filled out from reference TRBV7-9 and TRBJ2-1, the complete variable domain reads DTGVSQNPRHKITKRGQNVTFRCDPISEHNRLYWYRQTLGQGPEFLTYFQNEAQLEKSRLLSDRFSAERPKGSFSTLEIQRTEQGDSAMYLCASSPREGLNEQFFGPGTRLTVL.

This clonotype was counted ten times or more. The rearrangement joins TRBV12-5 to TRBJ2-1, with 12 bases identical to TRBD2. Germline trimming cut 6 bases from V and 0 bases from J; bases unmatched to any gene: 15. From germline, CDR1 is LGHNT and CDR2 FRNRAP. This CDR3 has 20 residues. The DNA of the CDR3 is TGTGCTAGTGGCCCGACTCCGGGACTAGCGGGTACGAGCTCCTACAATGAGCAGTTCTTC. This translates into CASGPTPGLAGTSSYNEQFF. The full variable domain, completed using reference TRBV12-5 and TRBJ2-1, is DARVTQTPRHKVTEMGQEVTMRCQPILGHNTVFWYRQTMMQGLELLAYFRNRAPLDDSGMPKDRFSAEMPDATLATLKIQPSEPRDSAVYFCASGPTPGLAGTSSYNEQFFGPGTRLTVL.

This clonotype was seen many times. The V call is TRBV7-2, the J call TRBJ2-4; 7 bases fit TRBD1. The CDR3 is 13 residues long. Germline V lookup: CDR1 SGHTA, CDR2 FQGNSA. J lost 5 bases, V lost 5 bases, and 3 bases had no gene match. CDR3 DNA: TGTGCCAGCAGCCGGGGACAGCAAAACATTCAGTACTTC. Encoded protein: CASSRGQQNIQYF.

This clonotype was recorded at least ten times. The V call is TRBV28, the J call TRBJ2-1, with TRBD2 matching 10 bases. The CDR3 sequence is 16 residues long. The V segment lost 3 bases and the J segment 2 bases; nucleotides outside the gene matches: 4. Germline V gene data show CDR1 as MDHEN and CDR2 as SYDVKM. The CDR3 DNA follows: TGTGCCAGCAGTTTCCTTACTAGCGGGACCTACAATGAGCAGTTCTTC. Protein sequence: CASSFLTSGTYNEQFF.

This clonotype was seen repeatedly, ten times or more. CDR3 amino acids: CASSNPRMSTDTQYF. CDR3 sequence (DNA): TGTGCCAGCAGTAACCCTAGGATGAGCACAGATACGCAGTATTTT. V and J are TRBV12-3 or TRBV12-4 and TRBJ2-3; no definite D call. The CDR3 totals 15 residues. Deletions cut 5 bases from V and 0 bases from J, with 12 bases between.

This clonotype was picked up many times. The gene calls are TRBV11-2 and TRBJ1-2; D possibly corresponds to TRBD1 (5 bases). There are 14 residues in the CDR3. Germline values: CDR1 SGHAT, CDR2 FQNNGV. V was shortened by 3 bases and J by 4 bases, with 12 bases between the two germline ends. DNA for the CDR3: TGTGCCAGCAGCTTTGGGGGAGACGGCTATGGCTACACCTTC. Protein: CASSFGGDGYGYTF.

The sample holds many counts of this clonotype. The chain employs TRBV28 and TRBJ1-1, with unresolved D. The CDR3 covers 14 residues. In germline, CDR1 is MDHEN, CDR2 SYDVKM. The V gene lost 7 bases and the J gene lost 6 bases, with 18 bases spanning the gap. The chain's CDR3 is CASTFDARGAEAFF. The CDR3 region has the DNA TGTGCCAGCACCTTCGACGCACGGGGAGCTGAAGCTTTCTTT.

CDR3 residues: CASSLGAGGVISNQPQHF. In DNA, the CDR3 is TGTGCCAGCAGTTTGGGGGCAGGGGGCGTAATTAGCAATCAGCCCCAGCATTTT. The chain is built from TRBV28 and TRBJ1-5, with 8 bases that match TRBD1. This CDR3 has 18 amino acids. After removal of 3 bases from V and 0 bases from J, the junction contained 10 bases not matched to a gene. Germline V gene lookup returns CDR1 MDHEN and CDR2 SYDVKM. The entire variable domain, with the rest obtained from reference TRBV28 and TRBJ1-5, is as follows: DVKVTQSSRYLVKRTGEKVFLECVQDMDHENMFWYRQDPGLGLRLIYFSYDVKMKEKGDIPEGYSVSREKKERFSLILESASTNQTSMYLCASSLGAGGVISNQPQHFGDGTRLSIL.

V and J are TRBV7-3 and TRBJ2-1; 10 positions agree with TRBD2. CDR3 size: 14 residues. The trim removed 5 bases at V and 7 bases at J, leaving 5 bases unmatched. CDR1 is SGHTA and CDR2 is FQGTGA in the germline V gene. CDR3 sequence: CASSQLAGRNEQFF. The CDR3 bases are TGTGCCAGCAGCCAACTAGCGGGAAGGAATGAGCAGTTCTTC.

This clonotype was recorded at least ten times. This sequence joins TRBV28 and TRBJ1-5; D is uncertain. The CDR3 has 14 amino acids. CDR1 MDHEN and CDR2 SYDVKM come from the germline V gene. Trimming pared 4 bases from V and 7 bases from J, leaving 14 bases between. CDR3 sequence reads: CASSSALQVQPQHF. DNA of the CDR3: TGTGCCAGCAGTTCCGCCTTGCAAGTACAGCCCCAGCATTTT.

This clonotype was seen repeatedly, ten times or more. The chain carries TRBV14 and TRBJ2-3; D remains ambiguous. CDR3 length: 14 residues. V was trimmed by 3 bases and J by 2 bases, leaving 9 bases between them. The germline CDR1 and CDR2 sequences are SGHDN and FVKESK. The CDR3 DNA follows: TGTGCCAGCAGCCAGGATTCGGTCACAGATACGCAGTATTTT. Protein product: CASSQDSVTDTQYF.

The CDR3: CASSLEGADTGELFF. CDR3 coding DNA: TGTGCCAGCAGCTTGGAGGGGGCTGACACCGGGGAGCTGTTTTTT. The chain recombines TRBV5-5 with TRBJ2-2, with 7 bases that match TRBD1. Germline V CDR1 and CDR2: SGHKS, YYEKEE (reference sequence). V lost 0 bases and J lost 3; bases outside the gene matches: 2. This CDR3 has 15 residues. Full variable domain (outside the CDR3, taken from reference TRBV5-5 and TRBJ2-2): DAGVTQSPTHLIKTRGQQVTLRCSPISGHKSVSWYQQVLGQGPQFIFQYYEKEERGRGNFPDRFSARQFPNYSSELNVNALLLGDSALYLCASSLEGADTGELFFGEGSRLTVL.

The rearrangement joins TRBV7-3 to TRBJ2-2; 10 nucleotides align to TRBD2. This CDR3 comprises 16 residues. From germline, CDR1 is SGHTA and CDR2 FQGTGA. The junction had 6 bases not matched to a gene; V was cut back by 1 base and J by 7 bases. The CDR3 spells CASSLNPSGSGGELFF. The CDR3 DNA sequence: TGTGCCAGCAGCTTAAATCCTAGCGGGAGTGGCGGGGAGCTGTTTTTT.

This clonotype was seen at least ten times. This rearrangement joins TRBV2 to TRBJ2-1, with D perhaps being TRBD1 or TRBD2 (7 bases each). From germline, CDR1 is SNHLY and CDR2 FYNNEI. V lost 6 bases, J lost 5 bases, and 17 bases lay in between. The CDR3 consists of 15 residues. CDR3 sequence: CASSSDRAGDNEQFF. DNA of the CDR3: TGTGCCAGCAGCTCCGACAGGGCGGGGGACAATGAGCAGTTCTTC.

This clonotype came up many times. The CDR3 region has the DNA TGTGCCAGCAGTTGGGCGAGCTCTGGAAACACCATATATTTT. This sequence encodes CASSWASSGNTIYF. The J gene is TRBJ1-3, the V gene TRBV28; no clear D. Germline loops: CDR1 MDHEN, CDR2 SYDVKM. The V and J ends lost 4 bases and 0 bases respectively, with 7 bases between them. The CDR3 extends over 14 amino acids.

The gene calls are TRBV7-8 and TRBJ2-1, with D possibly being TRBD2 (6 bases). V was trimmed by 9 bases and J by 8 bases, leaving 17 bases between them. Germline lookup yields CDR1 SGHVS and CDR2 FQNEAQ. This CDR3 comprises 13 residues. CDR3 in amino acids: CASSSRRGHEQFF. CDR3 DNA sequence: TGTGCCAGTAGTAGCCGGCGGGGCCATGAGCAGTTCTTC.

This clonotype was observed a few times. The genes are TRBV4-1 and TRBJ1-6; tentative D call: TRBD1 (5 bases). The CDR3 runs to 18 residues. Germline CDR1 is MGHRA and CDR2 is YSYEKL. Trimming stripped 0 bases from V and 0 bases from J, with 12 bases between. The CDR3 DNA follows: TGCGCCAGCAGCCAAGATGGGACGGATTACTCCTATAATTCACCCCTCCACTTT. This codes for CASSQDGTDYSYNSPLHF.

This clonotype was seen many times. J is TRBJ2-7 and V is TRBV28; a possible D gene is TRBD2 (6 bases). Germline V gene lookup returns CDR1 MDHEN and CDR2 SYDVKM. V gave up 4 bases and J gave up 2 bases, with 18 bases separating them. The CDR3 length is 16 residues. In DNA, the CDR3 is TGTGCCAGCAGTTCCCCCGGGGCGGGAAAGCCCTACGAGCAGTACTTC. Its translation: CASSSPGAGKPYEQYF.

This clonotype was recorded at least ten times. The CDR3 is CASSLRGVGNTEAFF. CDR3 DNA: TGTGCCAGCAGTTTAAGGGGTGTTGGGAACACTGAAGCTTTCTTT. The chain combines TRBV12-3 or TRBV12-4 with TRBJ1-1, with D possibly TRBD1 on 5 matching bases. Trimming stripped 2 bases from V and 1 base from J, with 11 bases between. The CDR3 consists of 15 residues.

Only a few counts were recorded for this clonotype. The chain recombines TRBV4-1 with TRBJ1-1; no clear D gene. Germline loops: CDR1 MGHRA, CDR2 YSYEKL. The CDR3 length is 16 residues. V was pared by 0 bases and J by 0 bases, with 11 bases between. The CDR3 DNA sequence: TGCGCCAGCAGCCAAGATCTAAGGGTTATGAACACTGAAGCTTTCTTT. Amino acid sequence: CASSQDLRVMNTEAFF.

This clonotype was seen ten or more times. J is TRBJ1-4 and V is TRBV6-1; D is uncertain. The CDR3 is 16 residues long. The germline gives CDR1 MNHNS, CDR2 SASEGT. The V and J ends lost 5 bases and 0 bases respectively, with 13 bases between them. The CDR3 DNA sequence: TGTGCCAGCAGTACCAGGAGGCTCGCAACTAATGAAAAACTGTTTTTT. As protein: CASSTRRLATNEKLFF.

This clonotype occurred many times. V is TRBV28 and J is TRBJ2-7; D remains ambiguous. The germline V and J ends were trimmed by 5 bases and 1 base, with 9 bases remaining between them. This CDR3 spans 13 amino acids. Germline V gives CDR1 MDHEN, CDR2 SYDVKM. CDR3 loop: CASSPHKSYEQYF. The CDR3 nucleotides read TGTGCCAGCAGTCCTCACAAATCCTACGAGCAGTACTTC.

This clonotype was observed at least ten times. Here the CDR3 reads CASSVRDLRENIQYF. The CDR3, as DNA: TGTGCCAGCAGCGTCCGGGACCTCCGGGAAAACATTCAGTACTTC. The rearrangement joins TRBV7-2 to TRBJ2-4; D possibly uses TRBD1 or TRBD2 (5 bases each). V lost 5 bases and J 5 bases, leaving 16 bases between the germline ends. The CDR3 is 15 residues long. CDR1 SGHTA and CDR2 FQGNSA come from the germline V gene.

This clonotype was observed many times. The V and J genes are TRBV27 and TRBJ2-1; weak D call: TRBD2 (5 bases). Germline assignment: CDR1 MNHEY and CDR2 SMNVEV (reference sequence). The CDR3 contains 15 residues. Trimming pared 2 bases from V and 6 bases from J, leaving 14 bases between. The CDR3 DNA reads TGTGCCAGCAGTTTACACAAGGCCGAGGGCAATGAGCAGTTCTTC. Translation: CASSLHKAEGNEQFF.

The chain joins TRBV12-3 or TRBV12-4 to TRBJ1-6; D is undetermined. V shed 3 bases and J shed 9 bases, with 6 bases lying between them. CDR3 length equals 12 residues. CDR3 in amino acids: CASSLMGSPLHF. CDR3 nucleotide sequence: TGTGCCAGCAGTTTGATGGGTTCACCCCTCCACTTT.

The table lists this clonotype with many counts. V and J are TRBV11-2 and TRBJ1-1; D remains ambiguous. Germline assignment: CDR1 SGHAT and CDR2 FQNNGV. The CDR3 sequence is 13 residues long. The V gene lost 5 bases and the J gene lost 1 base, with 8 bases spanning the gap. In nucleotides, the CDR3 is TGTGCCAGCAGCACAACAACGAACACTGAAGCTTTCTTT. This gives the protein CASSTTTNTEAFF.

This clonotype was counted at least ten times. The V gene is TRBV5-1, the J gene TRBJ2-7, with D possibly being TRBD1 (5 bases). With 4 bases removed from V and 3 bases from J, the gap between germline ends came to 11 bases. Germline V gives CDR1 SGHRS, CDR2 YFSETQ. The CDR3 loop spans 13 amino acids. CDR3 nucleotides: TGCGCCAGCAGCCATAGGGGCTTCTACGAGCAGTACTTC. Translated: CASSHRGFYEQYF.

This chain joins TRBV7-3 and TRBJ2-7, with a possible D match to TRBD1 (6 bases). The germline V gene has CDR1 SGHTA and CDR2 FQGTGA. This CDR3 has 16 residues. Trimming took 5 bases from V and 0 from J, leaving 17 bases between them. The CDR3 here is CASSPGGGQGSYEQYF. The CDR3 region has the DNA TGTGCCAGCAGCCCAGGTGGGGGCCAGGGCTCCTACGAGCAGTACTTC.